This T cell receptor beta chain was obtained from a study of Ad26.COV2.S vaccination and SARS-CoV-2 variants. Libraries were prepared by immunoSEQ multiplex PCR; TCRdb keeps only in-frame clonotypes and omits some of them. The sample contains hundreds of thousands of clones, approximately 88% of which appear only once. Regarding treatment: 15 to 20 received Ad26.COV2.S at low or high dose, single or two shots; about 5 received placebo; per-sample allocation not given. Following the first vaccine or placebo injection, samples were taken on day 63. Its platform was an Ad26 vector, and its expressed antigen was Wuhan-strain SARS-CoV-2 spike. The receptor comes from a person between 18 and 60 years old who received the Ad26.COV2.S COVID-19 vaccine or a placebo. This material consisted of peripheral blood, taken in a trial of Ad26.COV2.S vaccine versus placebo.

CDR3 coding DNA: TGTGCCAGTAGTATAGGACTAGCGGGAGCCTACGAGCAGTACTTC. It encodes CASSIGLAGAYEQYF. The genes are TRBV19 and TRBJ2-7; 12 nucleotides line up with TRBD2. V was clipped by 1 base and J by 2 bases; unmatched bases: 0. CDR1 and CDR2 from the germline V gene are LNHDA and SQIVND (reference sequence). This CDR3 contains 15 residues.